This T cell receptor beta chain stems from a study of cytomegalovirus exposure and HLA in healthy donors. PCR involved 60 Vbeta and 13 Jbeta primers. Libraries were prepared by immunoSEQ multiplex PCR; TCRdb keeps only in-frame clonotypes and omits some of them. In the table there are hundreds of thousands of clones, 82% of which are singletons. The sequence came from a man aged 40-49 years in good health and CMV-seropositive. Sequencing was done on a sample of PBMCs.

CDR3 amino acids: CASSLALQVSYEQYF. The DNA of the CDR3 is TGTGCCAGCAGCTTAGCGCTACAGGTCTCCTACGAGCAGTACTTC. The J gene is TRBJ2-7, the V gene TRBV7-2; D perhaps matches TRBD1 (5 bases). CDR1 and CDR2 (germline): SGHTA, FQGNSA. The V end lost 0 bases, the J end lost 0 bases, and 9 bases lay between the germline ends. The CDR3 runs to 15 residues. Variable domain in full (rest from reference TRBV7-2 and TRBJ2-7): GAGVSQSPSNKVTEKGKDVELRCDPISGHTALYWYRQSLGQGLEFLIYFQGNSAPDKSGLPSDRFSAERTGGSVSTLTIQRTQQEDSAVYLCASSLALQVSYEQYFGPGTRLTVT.